These 18 T cell receptor beta chains came from one sample sequenced in a study of liver allograft versus peripheral blood T cells. Turning to the study itself: Recipients' peripheral blood supplied the T cell receptor repertoires against which those in transplanted livers were compared.

Via MiXCR, TCRdb re-called the reads, giving one row per CDR3 protein. The sample holds approximately 9,000 distinct CDR3 sequences, about 18% seen once. These receptors were obtained from a human patient who had a liver transplant. Some T cells may be provided by the graft donor.

This clonotype qualifies as medium-sized (0.01 to 0.1%). The chain links TRBV19 to TRBJ1-2; no definite D call. In germline, CDR1 is LNHDA, CDR2 SQIVND (reference sequence). This CDR3 has 12 residues. V lost 1 base, J lost 7 bases, and 7 bases lay in between. The CDR3 nucleotides read TGTGCCAGTAGTATAGCTTGGGGTGGCTACACCTTC. The encoded protein is CASSIAWGGYTF. The full variable domain, with the rest looked up from reference TRBV19 and TRBJ1-2, is DGGITQSPKYLFRKEGQNVTLSCEQNLNHDAMYWYRQDPGQGLRLIYYSQIVNDFQKGDIAEGYSVSREKKESFPLTVTSAQKNPTAFYLCASSIAWGGYTFGSGTRLTVV.

V is TRBV30 and J is TRBJ1-6; D unclear. The CDR3 length is 12 residues. V shed 0 bases and J shed 7 bases, with 4 bases lying between them. Germline values: CDR1 GTSNPN, CDR2 SVGIG (reference sequence). In DNA form, the CDR3 reads TGTGCCTGGAGTGTCGGGAATTCACCCCTCCACTTT. As protein: CAWSVGNSPLHF.

Judged by abundance, this clonotype is medium-sized (0.01 to 0.1%). The chain is built from TRBV18 and TRBJ1-1; 8 positions match TRBD1. CDR1 is KGHSH and CDR2 is LQKENI in the germline V gene. The CDR3 contains 14 residues. After removal of 5 bases from V and 4 bases from J, the junction contained 6 bases not matched to a gene. CDR3: CASSDRGVVTEAFF. The DNA for the CDR3 is TGTGCCAGCTCAGACAGGGGAGTGGTCACTGAAGCTTTCTTT.

This clonotype was detected only once. The V call is TRBV25-1, the J call TRBJ1-2; no firm D call. The ends were cut back, 0 bases at V and 0 bases at J, with 8 bases in the middle. CDR1 MGHDK and CDR2 SYGVNS come from the germline V gene. This CDR3 is 15 amino acids long. CDR3 coding DNA: TGTGCCAGCAGTGAATACCGGGGATCTAACTATGGCTACACCTTC. Translation: CASSEYRGSNYGYTF.

The V gene is TRBV11-2, the J gene TRBJ2-3; 7 nucleotides align to TRBD1. This CDR3 comprises 15 residues. The J segment lost 1 base and the V segment lost 8 bases, leaving 9 bases of the junction unmatched. Germline loops: CDR1 SGHAT, CDR2 FQNNGV. The CDR3 sequence is CASQNGDSRTDTQYF. DNA of the CDR3: TGTGCCAGCCAAAACGGGGACAGTCGCACAGATACGCAGTATTTT. Combining the CDR3 with reference TRBV11-2 and TRBJ2-3 gives the whole variable domain EAGVAQSPRYKIIEKRQSVAFWCNPISGHATLYWYQQILGQGPKLLIQFQNNGVVDDSQLPKDRFSAERLKGVDSTLKIQPAKLEDSAVYLCASQNGDSRTDTQYFGPGTRLTVL.

The chain couples TRBV30 to TRBJ2-5, with 11 nucleotides matching TRBD1. Unmatched junction bases numbered 7, after V lost 5 bases and J lost 5 bases. Germline assignment: CDR1 GTSNPN and CDR2 SVGIG (reference sequence). This CDR3 has 14 amino acids. The CDR3 loop is CAWSRDRGGETQYF. Here the CDR3 DNA reads TGTGCCTGGTCCCGGGACAGGGGGGGGGAGACCCAGTACTTC.

This clonotype is labeled as medium-sized (0.01 to 0.1%). The chain employs TRBV18 and TRBJ2-2; 9 bases agree with TRBD1. Per germline, CDR1 KGHSH and CDR2 LQKENI. V shed 5 bases and J 5 bases; nucleotides not matched to a gene: 6. The length of the CDR3 is 15 residues. The CDR3 DNA reads TGTGCCAGCTCATCTGGACAGGGGACTACCGGGGAGCTGTTTTTT. Translating gives CASSSGQGTTGELFF.

The rearrangement joins TRBV20-1 to TRBJ1-1; perhaps TRBD1 as D (5 bases). The germline V gene encodes CDR1 DFQATT and CDR2 SNEGSKA (reference sequence). V was clipped by 6 bases and J by 5 bases, with 13 bases between them. This CDR3 comprises 12 residues. CDR3 amino acids: CSAGLRGTEAFF. CDR3 DNA: TGCAGTGCCGGACTGAGGGGAACTGAAGCTTTCTTT.

There are a few counts of this clonotype. The chain links TRBV5-6 to TRBJ1-1, with TRBD1 as a possible D gene (6 bases). V lost 1 base, J lost 3 bases, and 13 bases lay in between. Per germline, CDR1 SGHDT and CDR2 YYEEEE. The CDR3 loop spans 15 amino acids. The CDR3 DNA reads as TGTGCCAGCAGCTTGTTTCAGGGGTTGTACACTGAAGCTTTCTTT. It is translated as CASSLFQGLYTEAFF.

This clonotype was seen a handful of times. The chain has TRBV11-2 and TRBJ1-5; D not resolved. This CDR3 is 13 amino acids long. V lost 1 base and J 6 bases, leaving 7 bases between the germline ends. The germline CDR1 and CDR2 sequences are SGHAT and FQNNGV. CDR3 residues: CASSLGERQPQHF. DNA for the CDR3: TGTGCCAGCAGCTTAGGGGAACGTCAGCCCCAGCATTTT.

This clonotype appeared many times. Written as DNA, the CDR3 is TGTGCCAGCTCACCAAATAGGCAGGGTAATCAGCCCCAGCATTTT. Translation: CASSPNRQGNQPQHF. The gene calls are TRBV18 and TRBJ1-5, with TRBD1 as a possible D gene (5 bases). The length of the CDR3 is 15 residues. Germline-derived CDR1 and CDR2 are KGHSH and LQKENI. V shed 2 bases and J shed 4 bases, with 12 bases lying between them.

This clonotype is labeled as medium-sized. This rearrangement joins TRBV18 to TRBJ1-1, with a tentative D call TRBD1 (6 bases). Germline V gene lookup returns CDR1 KGHSH and CDR2 LQKENI. This CDR3 has 14 amino acids. V gave up 0 bases and J gave up 3 bases, with 8 bases separating them. This chain's CDR3 is CASSPPPGDTEAFF. In nucleotides, the CDR3 is TGTGCCAGCTCACCACCGCCAGGGGACACTGAAGCTTTCTTT.

This clonotype was found a few times. The chain carries TRBV27 and TRBJ2-7, with D perhaps being TRBD1 or TRBD2 (7 bases each). CDR1 is MNHEY, CDR2 SMNVEV, per germline (reference sequence). V gave up 0 bases and J gave up 2 bases, with 11 bases separating them. CDR3 size: 15 residues. CDR3: CASSLSQGGAYEQYF. CDR3 nucleotide sequence: TGTGCCAGCAGTTTATCGCAGGGGGGGGCCTACGAGCAGTACTTC.

The chain combines TRBV20-1 with TRBJ1-1; no reliable D call. Germline assignment: CDR1 DFQATT and CDR2 SNEGSKA (reference sequence). The V end was cut by 0 bases, the J end by 4 bases, with 6 bases between. This CDR3 has 12 residues. CDR3 DNA: TGCAGTGCTAGAGATCCAGGCACTGAAGCTTTCTTT. This encodes CSARDPGTEAFF.

This clonotype was counted only a few times. The chain recombines TRBV29-1 with TRBJ2-7, with 8 nucleotides matching TRBD1. Losses at the gene ends were 6 bases for V and 7 bases for J; bases not matched to a gene: 11. The germline gives CDR1 SQVTM, CDR2 ANQGSEA. There are 13 residues in the CDR3. CDR3 DNA: TGCAGCGTCGACTCTCAGGGGGCGAGGGAGCAGTACTTC. This sequence encodes CSVDSQGAREQYF.

The rearrangement links TRBV7-2 to TRBJ2-1; 8 nucleotides match TRBD2. The trim removed 2 bases at V and 3 bases at J, leaving 6 bases unmatched. Germline V gene sequence: CDR1 SGHTA, CDR2 FQGNSA. The CDR3 spans 16 residues. The CDR3 region is CASSLTRGAGYNEQFF. DNA of the CDR3: TGTGCCAGCAGCTTAACGCGGGGGGCGGGCTACAATGAGCAGTTCTTC.

Comments on this clonotype: A far larger clone is off by one base, so a read error is likely. The chain links TRBV6-2 or TRBV6-3 to TRBJ1-2, with a weak D call TRBD1 (5 bases). V lost 4 bases to trimming and J lost 6 bases, with 18 bases between them. Germline V gene data show CDR1 as MNHEY and CDR2 as SVGEGT. The CDR3 is 15 residues long. The CDR3 DNA reads TGTGCCAGCAGTTCCCGCCGACGGGGGATCCATGGCTACACCTTC. Translated: CASSSRRRGIHGYTF.

This clonotype is medium-sized in the sample. The V call is TRBV19, the J call TRBJ1-2; D remains ambiguous. Germline V gene data show CDR1 as LNHDA and CDR2 as SQIVND (reference sequence). Trimming removed 10 bases from V and 4 bases from J, with 7 bases in between. This CDR3 comprises 10 residues. CDR3 DNA sequence: TGTGCCACCTATCTCTATGGCTACACCTTC. It is translated as CATYLYGYTF.